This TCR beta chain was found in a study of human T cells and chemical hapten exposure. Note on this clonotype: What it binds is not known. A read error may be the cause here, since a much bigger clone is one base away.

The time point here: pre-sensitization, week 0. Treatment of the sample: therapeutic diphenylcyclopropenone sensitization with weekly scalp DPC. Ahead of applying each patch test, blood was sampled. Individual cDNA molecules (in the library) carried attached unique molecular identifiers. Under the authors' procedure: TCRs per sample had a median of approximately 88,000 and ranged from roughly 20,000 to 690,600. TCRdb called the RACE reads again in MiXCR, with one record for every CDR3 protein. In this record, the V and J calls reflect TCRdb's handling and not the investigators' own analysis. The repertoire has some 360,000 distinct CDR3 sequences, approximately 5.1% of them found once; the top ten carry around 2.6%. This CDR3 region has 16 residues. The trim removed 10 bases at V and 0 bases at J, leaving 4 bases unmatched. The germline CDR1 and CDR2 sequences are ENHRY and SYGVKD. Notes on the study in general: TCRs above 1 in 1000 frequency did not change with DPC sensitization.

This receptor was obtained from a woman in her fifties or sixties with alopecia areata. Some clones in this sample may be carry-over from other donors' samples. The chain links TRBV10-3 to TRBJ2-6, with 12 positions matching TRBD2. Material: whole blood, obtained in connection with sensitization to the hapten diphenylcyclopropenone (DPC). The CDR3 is CATRLAGVSGANVLTF. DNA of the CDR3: TGTGCCACCCGACTAGCGGGGGTCTCTGGGGCCAACGTCCTGACTTTC.